These T cell receptor beta chains were read from a single sample in a study of T cell clonotyping in hematopoietic cell transplantation. Assay used: immunoSEQ multiplex PCR; TCRdb lists only in-frame clones, some missing. This sample has some 8,400 clones, with about 89% found just once. Specimen: peripheral blood mononuclear cells, collected at the time of graft-versus-host disease after allogeneic stem cell transplant. Source of these receptors: a male patient aged 60 to 75 who had an allogeneic stem cell transplant from a related donor, so the T cells may come from the graft donor. Some clones in this sample may be carry-over from other donors' samples. Both conserved end residues are part of each CDR3. The listing skips clone size in some rows; elsewhere it reads once, few, many or a size class.

V	J	size	CDR3
TRBV4-1	TRBJ1-1	NA	CASSQVKGQGDGNTEAFF
TRBV15	TRBJ2-1	NA	CATSRQRDDNEQFF
TRBV2	TRBJ2-7	NA	CASSESGLYEQYF
TRBV6-6	TRBJ2-5	NA	CASQRGETQYF
TRBV9	TRBJ2-1	NA	CASSVGLAVSYNEQFF
TRBV29-1	TRBJ1-3	NA	CTILVGNTIYF
TRBV4-3	TRBJ1-4	once	CASSTQIRHPNEKLFF
TRBV28	TRBJ2-7	NA	CASSGPGTGWYEQYF
TRBV4-2	TRBJ2-1	NA	CASSQGSRNPYNEQFF
TRBV19	TRBJ1-3	NA	CASTRGGLPPVGNTIYF